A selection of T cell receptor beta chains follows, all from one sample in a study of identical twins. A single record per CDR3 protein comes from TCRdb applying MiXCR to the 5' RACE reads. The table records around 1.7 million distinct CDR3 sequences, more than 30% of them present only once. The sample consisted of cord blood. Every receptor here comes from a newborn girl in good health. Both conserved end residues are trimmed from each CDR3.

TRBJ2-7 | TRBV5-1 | ASSLVVGVEQY
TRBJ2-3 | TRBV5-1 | ASSSAPGQGARDTQY
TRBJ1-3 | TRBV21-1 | ASSRRQGNTIY
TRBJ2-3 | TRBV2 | ASRTSGGQDTQY
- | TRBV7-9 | ASSLLLAEISYNEQY
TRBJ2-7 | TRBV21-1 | ASSKDTSGGAYEQY
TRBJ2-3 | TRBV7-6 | ASSPNLINTRDSTDAQY
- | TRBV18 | ASSPLGQGAETQY
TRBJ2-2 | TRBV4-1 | ASSQGDRVYTGELF
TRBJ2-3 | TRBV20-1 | SARGAGILDTQY
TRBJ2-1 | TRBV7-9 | ASVGTNYNEQF
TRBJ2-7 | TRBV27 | ASSLASGTSAYEQY
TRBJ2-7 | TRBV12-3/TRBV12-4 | ASSSTGGSNQQY
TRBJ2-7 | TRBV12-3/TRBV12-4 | ASSLLRDQQY
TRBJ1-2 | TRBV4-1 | ASSQDIGQGTPNYGYT
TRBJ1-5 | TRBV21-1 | ASSKGAAPSNQPQH
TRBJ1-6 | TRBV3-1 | ASSQVFRVRNSPLH
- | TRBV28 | ASRDRAYNEQY
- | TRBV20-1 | SAPPPSGSYEQY
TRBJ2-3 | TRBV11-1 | ASSSGPNSRTDTQY
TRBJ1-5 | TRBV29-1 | SVEEQGNQPQH
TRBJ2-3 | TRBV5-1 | ASSLLSGRTDTQY
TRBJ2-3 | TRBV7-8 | ASSLRGLAGVGDTQY
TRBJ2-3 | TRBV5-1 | ASSEVAGGLTDTQY
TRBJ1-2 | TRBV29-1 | SVVLLGRNGYT
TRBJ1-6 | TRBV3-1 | ASSPGQGENSPLH
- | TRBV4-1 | ASSQVRTGEQY
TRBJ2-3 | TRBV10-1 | ASSDKTSGTDTQY
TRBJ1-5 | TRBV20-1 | SASRRGRAPQH
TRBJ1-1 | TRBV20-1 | SARRLIGNTEAF
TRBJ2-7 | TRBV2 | ASKTQTAGGYEQY
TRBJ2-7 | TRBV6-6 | ASSYGGTYEQY
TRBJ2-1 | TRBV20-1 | SARPLAGPSYNEQF
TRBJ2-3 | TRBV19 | ASSIDNDRVTDTQY
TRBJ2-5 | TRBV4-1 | ASSQPRQILKQY
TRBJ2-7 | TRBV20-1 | SAIAGVAYEQY
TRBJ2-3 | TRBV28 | ASSSAIGRADTQY
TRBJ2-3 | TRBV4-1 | ASSLSGRISGTDTQY
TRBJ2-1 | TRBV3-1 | ASSQDGGVGGNEQF
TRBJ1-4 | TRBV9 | ASSADRGYGEKLF
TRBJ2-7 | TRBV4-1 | ASSVNRDSTYEQY
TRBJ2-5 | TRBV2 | ASRPKGDEQY
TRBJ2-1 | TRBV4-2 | ASSQDPLLGGEQF
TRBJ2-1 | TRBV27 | ASSLVRGEYNEQF
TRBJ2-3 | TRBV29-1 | SVLPLAGLPDTQY
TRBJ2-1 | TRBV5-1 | ASRYSGYNGQF
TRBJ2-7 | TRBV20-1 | SARFLADSYEQY
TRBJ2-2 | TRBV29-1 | SSSAGGSGELF